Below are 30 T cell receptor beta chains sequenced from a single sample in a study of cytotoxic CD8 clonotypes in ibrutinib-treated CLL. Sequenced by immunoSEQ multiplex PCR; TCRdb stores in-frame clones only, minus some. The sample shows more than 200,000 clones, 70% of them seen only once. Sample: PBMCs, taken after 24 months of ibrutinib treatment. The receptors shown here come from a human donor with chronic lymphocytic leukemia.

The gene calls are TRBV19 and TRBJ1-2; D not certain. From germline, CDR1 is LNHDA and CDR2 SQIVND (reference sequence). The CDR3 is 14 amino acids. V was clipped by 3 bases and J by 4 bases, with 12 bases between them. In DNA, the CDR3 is TGTGCCAGTAGTATTTCCCAAACAGCCTATGGCTACACCTTC. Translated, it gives CASSISQTAYGYTF.

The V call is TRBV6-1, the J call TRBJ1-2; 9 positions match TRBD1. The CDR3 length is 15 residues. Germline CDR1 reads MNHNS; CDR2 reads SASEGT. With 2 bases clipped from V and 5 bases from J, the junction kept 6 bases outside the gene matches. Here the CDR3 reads CASSERTGGAYGYTF. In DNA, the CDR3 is TGTGCCAGCAGTGAACGCACAGGGGGCGCGTATGGCTACACCTTC.

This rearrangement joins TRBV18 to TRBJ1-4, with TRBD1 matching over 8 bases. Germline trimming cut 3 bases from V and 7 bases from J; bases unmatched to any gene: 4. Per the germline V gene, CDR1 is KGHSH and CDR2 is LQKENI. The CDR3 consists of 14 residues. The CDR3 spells CASSPQGAREKLFF. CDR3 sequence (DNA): TGTGCCAGCTCACCTCAGGGGGCACGTGAAAAACTGTTTTTT.

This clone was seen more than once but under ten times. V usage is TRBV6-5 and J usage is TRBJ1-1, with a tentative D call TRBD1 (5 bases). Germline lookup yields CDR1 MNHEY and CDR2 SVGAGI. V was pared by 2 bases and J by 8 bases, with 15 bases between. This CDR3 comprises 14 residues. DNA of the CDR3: TGTGCCAGCAGTTACAACTCGGGACCCTCCGAAGCTTTCTTT. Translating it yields CASSYNSGPSEAFF.

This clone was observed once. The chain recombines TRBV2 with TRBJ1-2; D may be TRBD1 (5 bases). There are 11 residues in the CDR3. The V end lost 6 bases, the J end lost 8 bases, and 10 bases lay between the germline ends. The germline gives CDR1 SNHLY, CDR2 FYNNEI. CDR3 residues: CASSPEGGYTF. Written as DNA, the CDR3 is TGTGCCAGCAGCCCGGAGGGGGGCTACACCTTC.

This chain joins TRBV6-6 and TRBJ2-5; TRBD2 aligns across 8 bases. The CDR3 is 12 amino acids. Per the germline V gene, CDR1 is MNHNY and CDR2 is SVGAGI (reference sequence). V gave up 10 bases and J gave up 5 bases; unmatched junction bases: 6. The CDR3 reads CATSGREETQYF. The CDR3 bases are TGTGCCACCTCCGGGAGGGAGGAGACCCAGTACTTC.

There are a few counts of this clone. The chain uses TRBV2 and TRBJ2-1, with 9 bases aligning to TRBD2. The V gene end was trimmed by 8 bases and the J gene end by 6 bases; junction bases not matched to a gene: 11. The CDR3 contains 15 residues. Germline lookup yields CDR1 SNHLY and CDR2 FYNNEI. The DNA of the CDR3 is TGTGCCAGCCGCCGAGGACTAGCGATACGCAATGAGCAGTTCTTC. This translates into CASRRGLAIRNEQFF. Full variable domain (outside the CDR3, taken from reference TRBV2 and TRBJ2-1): EPEVTQTPSHQVTQMGQEVILRCVPISNHLYFYWYRQILGQKVEFLVSFYNNEISEKSEIFDDQFSVERPDGSNFTLKIRSTKLEDSAMYFCASRRGLAIRNEQFFGPGTRLTVL.

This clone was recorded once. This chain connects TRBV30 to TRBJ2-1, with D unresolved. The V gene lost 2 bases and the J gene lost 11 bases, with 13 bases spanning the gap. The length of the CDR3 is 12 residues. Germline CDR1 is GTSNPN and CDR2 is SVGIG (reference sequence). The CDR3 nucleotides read TGTGCCTGGAGTAAACAGAGAAACCAGCAGTTCTTC. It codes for CAWSKQRNQQFF.

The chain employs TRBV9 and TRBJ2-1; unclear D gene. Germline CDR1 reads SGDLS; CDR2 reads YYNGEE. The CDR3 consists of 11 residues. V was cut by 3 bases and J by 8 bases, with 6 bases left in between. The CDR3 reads CASSGNHEQFF. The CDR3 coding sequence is TGTGCCAGCAGCGGGAACCATGAGCAGTTCTTC.

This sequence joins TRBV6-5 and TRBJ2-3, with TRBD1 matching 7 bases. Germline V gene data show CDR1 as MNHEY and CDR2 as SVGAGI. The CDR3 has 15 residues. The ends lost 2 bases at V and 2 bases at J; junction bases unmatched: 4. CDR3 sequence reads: CASSYTGTDTDTQYF. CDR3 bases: TGTGCCAGCAGTTACACCGGGACAGACACAGATACGCAGTATTTT.

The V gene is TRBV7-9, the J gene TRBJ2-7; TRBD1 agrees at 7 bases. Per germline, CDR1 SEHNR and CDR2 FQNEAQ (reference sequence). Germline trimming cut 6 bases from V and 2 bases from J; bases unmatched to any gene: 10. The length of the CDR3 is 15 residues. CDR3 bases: TGTGCCAGCAGGAGTCCGGCCGGGACAGCCTACGAGCAGTACTTC. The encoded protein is CASRSPAGTAYEQYF.

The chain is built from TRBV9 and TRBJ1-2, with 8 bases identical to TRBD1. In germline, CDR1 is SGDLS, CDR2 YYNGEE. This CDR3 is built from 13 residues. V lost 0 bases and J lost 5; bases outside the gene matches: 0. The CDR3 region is CASSVGQGYGYTF. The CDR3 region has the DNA TGTGCCAGCAGCGTAGGACAGGGGTATGGCTACACCTTC.

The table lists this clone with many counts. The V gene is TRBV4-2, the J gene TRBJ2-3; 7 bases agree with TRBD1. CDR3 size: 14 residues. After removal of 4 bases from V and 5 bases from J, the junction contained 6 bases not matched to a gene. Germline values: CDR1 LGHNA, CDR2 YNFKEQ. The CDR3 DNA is TGTGCCAGCAGCCTCCGACAGGGAGAAGATACGCAGTATTTT. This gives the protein CASSLRQGEDTQYF.

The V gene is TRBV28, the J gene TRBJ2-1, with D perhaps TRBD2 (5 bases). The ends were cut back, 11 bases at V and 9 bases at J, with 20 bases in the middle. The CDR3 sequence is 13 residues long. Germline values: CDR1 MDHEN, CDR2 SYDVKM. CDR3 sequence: CAAGPQGFTEQFF. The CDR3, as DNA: TGTGCCGCGGGTCCCCAAGGTTTTACTGAGCAGTTCTTC.

CDR3 sequence (DNA): TGTGCCAGCAGTTCCAGCTTCGGACGGAACTATGGCTACACCTTC. Amino acid sequence: CASSSSFGRNYGYTF. The chain employs TRBV6-5 and TRBJ1-2; D ambiguous. Trimming stripped 4 bases from V and 2 bases from J, with 14 bases between. Germline V gene lookup returns CDR1 MNHEY and CDR2 SVGAGI. CDR3 length: 15 amino acids.

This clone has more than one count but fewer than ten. The CDR3 DNA sequence: TGTGCCAGCGGGAGTGGGATCGATAATGAGCAGTTCTTC. This translates into CASGSGIDNEQFF. The V call is TRBV2, the J call TRBJ2-1; D might be TRBD2 (5 bases). This CDR3 has 13 residues. V dropped 8 bases and J dropped 7 bases, with 15 bases sitting between them. The V gene's germline CDR1 is SNHLY and CDR2 FYNNEI.

The CDR3 sequence: CASSYPEAAAETQYF. The CDR3 coding sequence is TGTGCCAGCAGCTATCCGGAGGCAGCGGCGGAGACCCAGTACTTC. The genes are TRBV5-4 and TRBJ2-5; D possibly corresponds to TRBD2 (5 bases). The germline V gene has CDR1 SGHNT and CDR2 YYREEE (reference sequence). The ends were cut back, 3 bases at V and 5 bases at J, with 17 bases in the middle. CDR3 length: 15 amino acids.

The CDR3 nucleotides are TGTGCCAGCAGCTTACTGCCGGCTTCCAATGAGCAGTTCTTC. Protein: CASSLLPASNEQFF. V is TRBV7-3 and J is TRBJ2-1; D not certain. Trimming stripped 2 bases from V and 6 bases from J, with 11 bases between. CDR1 and CDR2 (germline): SGHTA, FQGTGA. The CDR3 contains 14 residues.

CDR3 in DNA: TGTGCCACCACAAGGGACAGTACGCAGTATTTT. Amino acid sequence: CATTRDSTQYF. The chain is built from TRBV19 and TRBJ2-3; 7 bases map to TRBD1. Germline CDR1 is LNHDA and CDR2 is SQIVND (reference sequence). The CDR3 has 11 amino acids. V was pared by 10 bases and J by 8 bases, with 6 bases of the junction left unmatched.

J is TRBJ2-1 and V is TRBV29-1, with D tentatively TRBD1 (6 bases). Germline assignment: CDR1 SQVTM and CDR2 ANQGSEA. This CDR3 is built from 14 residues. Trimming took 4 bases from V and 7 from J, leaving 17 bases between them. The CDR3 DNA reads TGCAGCGTTGGTAGGGGGACCCCCCTGAATGAGCAGTTCTTC. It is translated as CSVGRGTPLNEQFF.

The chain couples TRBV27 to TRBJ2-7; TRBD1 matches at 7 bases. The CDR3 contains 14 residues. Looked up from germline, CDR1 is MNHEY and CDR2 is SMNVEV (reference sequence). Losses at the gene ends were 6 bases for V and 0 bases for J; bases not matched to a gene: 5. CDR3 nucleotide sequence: TGTGCCAGCAGAAAAGGGACAGACTCCTACGAGCAGTACTTC. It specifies CASRKGTDSYEQYF.

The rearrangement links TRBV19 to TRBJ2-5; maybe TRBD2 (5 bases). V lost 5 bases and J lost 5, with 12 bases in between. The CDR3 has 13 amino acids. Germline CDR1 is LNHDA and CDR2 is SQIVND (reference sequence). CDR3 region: CASSSWTGETQYF. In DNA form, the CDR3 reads TGTGCCAGTAGTTCGTGGACGGGGGAGACCCAGTACTTC.

The CDR3 loop is CASSPRQGSTDTQYF. The CDR3 bases are TGCGCCAGCAGTCCAAGACAGGGGAGCACAGATACGCAGTATTTT. The genes are TRBV10-1 and TRBJ2-3; 8 bases are shared with TRBD1. V was pared by 5 bases and J by 0 bases, with 4 bases of the junction left unmatched. This CDR3 has 15 amino acids. Germline assignment: CDR1 WNHNN and CDR2 SYGVQD (reference sequence).

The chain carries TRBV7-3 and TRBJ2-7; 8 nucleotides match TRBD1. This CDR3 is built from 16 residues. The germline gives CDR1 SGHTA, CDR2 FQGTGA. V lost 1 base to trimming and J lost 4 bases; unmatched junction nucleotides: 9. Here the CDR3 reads CASSLSGQGPLYEQYF. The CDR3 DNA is TGTGCCAGCAGCTTAAGCGGACAGGGTCCCCTATACGAGCAGTACTTC.

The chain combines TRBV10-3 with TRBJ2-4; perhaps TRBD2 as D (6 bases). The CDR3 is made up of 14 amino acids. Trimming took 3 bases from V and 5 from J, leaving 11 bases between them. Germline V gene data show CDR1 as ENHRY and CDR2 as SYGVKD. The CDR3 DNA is TGTGCCATCAGTGAATCGGGGGATCAAAACATTCAGTACTTC. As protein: CAISESGDQNIQYF.

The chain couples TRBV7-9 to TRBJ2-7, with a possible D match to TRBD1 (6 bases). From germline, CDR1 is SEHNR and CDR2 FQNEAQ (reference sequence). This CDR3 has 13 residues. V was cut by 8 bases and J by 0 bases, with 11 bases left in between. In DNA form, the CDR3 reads TGTGCCAGCCTTCGGGACACCTCCTACGAGCAGTACTTC. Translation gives CASLRDTSYEQYF.

CDR3 in amino acids: CASSFQQPSRTGIHEQFF. The CDR3 bases are TGTGCCAGCAGTTTCCAACAGCCGTCCAGGACAGGGATCCATGAGCAGTTCTTC. The rearrangement uses TRBV27 and TRBJ2-1; 8 nucleotides align to TRBD1. CDR1 MNHEY and CDR2 SMNVEV come from the germline V gene (reference sequence). The CDR3 spans 18 residues. The V gene end was trimmed by 3 bases and the J gene end by 8 bases; junction bases not matched to a gene: 18.

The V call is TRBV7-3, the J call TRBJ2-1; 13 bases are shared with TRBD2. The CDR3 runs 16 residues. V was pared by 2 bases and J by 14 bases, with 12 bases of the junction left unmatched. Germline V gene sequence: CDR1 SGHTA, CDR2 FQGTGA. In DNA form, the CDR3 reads TGTGCCAGCAGCTTAGGACTAGCGGGAGAATACCCCCAGAAGTTCTTC. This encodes CASSLGLAGEYPQKFF. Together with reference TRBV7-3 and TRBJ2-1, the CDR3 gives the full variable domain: GAGVSQTPSNKVTEKGKYVELRCDPISGHTALYWYRQSLGQGPEFLIYFQGTGAADDSGLPNDRFFAVRPEGSVSTLKIQRTERGDSAVYLCASSLGLAGEYPQKFFGPGTRLTVL.

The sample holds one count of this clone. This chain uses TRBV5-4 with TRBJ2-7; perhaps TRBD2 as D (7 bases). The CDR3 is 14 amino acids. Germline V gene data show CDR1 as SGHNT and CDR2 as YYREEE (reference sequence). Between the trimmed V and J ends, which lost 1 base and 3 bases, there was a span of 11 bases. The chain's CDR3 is CASSLTGRVYEQYF. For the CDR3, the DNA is TGTGCCAGCAGCTTGACAGGGAGGGTCTACGAGCAGTACTTC.

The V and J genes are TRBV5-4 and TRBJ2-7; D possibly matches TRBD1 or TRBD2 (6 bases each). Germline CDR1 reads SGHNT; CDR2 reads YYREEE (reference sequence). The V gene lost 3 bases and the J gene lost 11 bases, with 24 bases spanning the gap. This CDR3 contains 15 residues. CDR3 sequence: CASSSQKPGQRGEYF. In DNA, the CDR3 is TGTGCCAGCAGCTCCCAAAAGCCGGGACAAAGGGGGGAGTACTTC.